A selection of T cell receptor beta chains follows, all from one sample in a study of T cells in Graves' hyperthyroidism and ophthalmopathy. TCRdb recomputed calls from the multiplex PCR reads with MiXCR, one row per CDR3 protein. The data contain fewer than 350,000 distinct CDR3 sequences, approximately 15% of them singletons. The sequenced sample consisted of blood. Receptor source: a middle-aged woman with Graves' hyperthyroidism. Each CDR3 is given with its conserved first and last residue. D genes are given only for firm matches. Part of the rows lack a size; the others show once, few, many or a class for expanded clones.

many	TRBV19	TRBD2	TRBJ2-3	TGTGCCAGTAGGGCTGGTCTTAGCGGGAAGTATACGCAGTATTTT	CASRAGLSGKYTQYF
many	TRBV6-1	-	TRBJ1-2	TGTGCCAGCAGTGGAGGGGACCATGGCTACACCTTC	CASSGGDHGYTF
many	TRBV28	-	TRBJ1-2	TGTGCCAGCGGGGCGCACGCTTATGGCTACACCTTC	CASGAHAYGYTF
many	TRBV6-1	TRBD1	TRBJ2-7	TGTGCCAGCAGAACCGGGACAGGAGCCTACGAGCAGTACTTC	CASRTGTGAYEQYF
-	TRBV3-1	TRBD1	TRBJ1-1	TGTGCCAGCAGCCAAGGCCTGACAGGGACTGAAGCTTTCTTT	CASSQGLTGTEAFF
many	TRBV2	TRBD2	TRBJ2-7	TGTGCCAGCGGGGAGGATAGCGGGAAGAGCTCCTACGAGCAGTACTTC	CASGEDSGKSSYEQYF
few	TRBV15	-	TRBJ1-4	TGTGCCACCAGCAGAGATTTTCGGTTACACAATGAAAAACTGTTTTTT	CATSRDFRLHNEKLFF
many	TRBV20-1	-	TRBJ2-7	TGCAGTGCTGACCCAGGCTGGGGCTCCTACGAGCAGTACTTC	CSADPGWGSYEQYF
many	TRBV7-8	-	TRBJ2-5	TGTGCCAGCAGCTTCCCCAGCGCCGGGGGAATGGGGACCCAGTACTTC	CASSFPSAGGMGTQYF
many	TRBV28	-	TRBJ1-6	TGTGCCAGCACCTACAGGGAGGTTTCACCCCTCCACTTT	CASTYREVSPLHF
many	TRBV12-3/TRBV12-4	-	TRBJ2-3	TGTGCCAGCAGCGGACCCCCCACAGATACGCAGTATTTT	CASSGPPTDTQYF
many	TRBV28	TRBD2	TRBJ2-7	TGTGCCAGCAGTCCCGGAAGGGAGGGTACCAAGCAGTACTTC	CASSPGREGTKQYF
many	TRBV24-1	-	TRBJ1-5	TGTGCCACCAGTAAGACGGGGAGCAATCAGCCCCAGCATTTT	CATSKTGSNQPQHF
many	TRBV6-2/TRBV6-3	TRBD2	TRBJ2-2	TGTGCCAGCAGTTACGCTGCGGGAGGGGTATTGTACACCGGGGAGCTGTTTTTT	CASSYAAGGVLYTGELFF
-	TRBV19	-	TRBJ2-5	TGTGCCAGTAGTATAACCACAGGGTGGGATGAGACCCAGTACTTC	CASSITTGWDETQYF
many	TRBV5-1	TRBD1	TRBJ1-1	TGCGCCAGCAGCTTTTCCACGGGGACAGGGAACACTGAAGCTTTCTTT	CASSFSTGTGNTEAFF
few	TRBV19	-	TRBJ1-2	TGTGCCAGTAGGGGCTTCGGCTACACCTTC	CASRGFGYTF